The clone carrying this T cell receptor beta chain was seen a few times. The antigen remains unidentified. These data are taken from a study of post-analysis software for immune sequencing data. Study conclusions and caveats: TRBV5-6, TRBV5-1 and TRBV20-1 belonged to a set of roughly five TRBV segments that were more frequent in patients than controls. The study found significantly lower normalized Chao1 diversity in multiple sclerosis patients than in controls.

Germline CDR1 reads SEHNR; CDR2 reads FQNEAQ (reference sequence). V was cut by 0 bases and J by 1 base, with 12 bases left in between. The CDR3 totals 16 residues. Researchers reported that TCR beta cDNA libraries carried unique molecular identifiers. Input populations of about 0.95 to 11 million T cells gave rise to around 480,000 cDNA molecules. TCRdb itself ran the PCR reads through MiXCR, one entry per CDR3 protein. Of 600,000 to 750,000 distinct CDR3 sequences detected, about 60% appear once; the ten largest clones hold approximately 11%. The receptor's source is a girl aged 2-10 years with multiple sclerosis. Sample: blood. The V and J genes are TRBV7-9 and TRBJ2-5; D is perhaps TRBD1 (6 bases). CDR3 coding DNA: TGTGCCAGCAGCTTAGCGCCCGACAGGAGCCAAGAGACCCAGTACTTC. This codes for CASSLAPDRSQETQYF.